The rows below give T cell receptor beta chains drawn from one sample of a study of regulatory T cells in long-lasting Graves disease. One entry per CDR3 protein, called by TCRdb with MiXCR from the multiplex PCR reads. The sample lists 400,000 to 500,000 distinct CDR3 sequences; under 25% were seen once. The sample here was peripheral blood mononuclear cells (PBMCs), taken when the disease was refractory, from a patient treated with antithyroid drugs. All receptors come from a female donor with Graves disease. Both conserved end residues are part of each CDR3. The D gene is left open where the match is weak. Clone sizes are given selectively: once, few, many, or a class where the clone is expanded.

j_gene | d_gene | abundance | v_gene | CDR3aa | CDR3nt
TRBJ2-7 | TRBD1 | few | TRBV28 | CAGSSLDRAHEQYF | TGTGCCGGCAGTTCCTTGGACAGGGCCCACGAGCAGTACTTC
TRBJ2-5 | - | many | TRBV28 | CASSRLGGGETQYF | TGTGCCAGCAGCCGACTAGGGGGAGGAGAGACCCAGTACTTC
TRBJ2-5 | TRBD2 | many | TRBV15 | CATSTQIAGGPEETQYF | TGTGCCACCAGCACACAAATAGCGGGAGGGCCGGAAGAGACCCAGTACTTC
TRBJ2-5 | - | few | TRBV24-1 | CATSTARGTQETQYF | TGTGCCACCAGTACCGCCAGGGGAACCCAGGAGACCCAGTACTTC
TRBJ1-6 | - | few | TRBV10-3 | CAIRQAGGSPLHF | TGTGCCATACGACAGGCCGGAGGCTCACCCCTCCACTTT
TRBJ1-1 | - | many | TRBV3-1 | CASSLRGARNTEAFF | TGTGCCAGCAGCCTGAGAGGGGCTAGGAACACTGAAGCTTTCTTT
TRBJ1-1 | - | few | TRBV15 | CATSRGWPRRENTEAFF | TGTGCCACCAGCAGAGGTTGGCCTCGGAGGGAGAACACTGAAGCTTTCTTT
TRBJ2-7 | TRBD2 | many | TRBV27 | CASSLSGTSGAYEQYF | TGTGCCAGCAGTTTGTCCGGGACTAGCGGCGCCTACGAGCAGTACTTC
TRBJ2-7 | - | - | TRBV29-1 | CSVESDNSYEQYF | TGCAGCGTTGAATCGGACAACTCCTACGAGCAGTACTTC
TRBJ2-7 | TRBD1 | few | TRBV20-1 | CSARKGAEISSYEQYF | TGCAGTGCTAGAAAGGGGGCCGAAATCAGCTCCTACGAGCAGTACTTC
TRBJ1-1 | - | many | TRBV19 | CASRWRGHTEAFF | TGTGCCAGTCGGTGGAGGGGACACACTGAAGCTTTCTTT
TRBJ2-2 | - | many | TRBV28 | CASSFARPGTGELFF | TGTGCCAGCAGTTTTGCCCGACCGGGCACCGGGGAGCTGTTTTTT